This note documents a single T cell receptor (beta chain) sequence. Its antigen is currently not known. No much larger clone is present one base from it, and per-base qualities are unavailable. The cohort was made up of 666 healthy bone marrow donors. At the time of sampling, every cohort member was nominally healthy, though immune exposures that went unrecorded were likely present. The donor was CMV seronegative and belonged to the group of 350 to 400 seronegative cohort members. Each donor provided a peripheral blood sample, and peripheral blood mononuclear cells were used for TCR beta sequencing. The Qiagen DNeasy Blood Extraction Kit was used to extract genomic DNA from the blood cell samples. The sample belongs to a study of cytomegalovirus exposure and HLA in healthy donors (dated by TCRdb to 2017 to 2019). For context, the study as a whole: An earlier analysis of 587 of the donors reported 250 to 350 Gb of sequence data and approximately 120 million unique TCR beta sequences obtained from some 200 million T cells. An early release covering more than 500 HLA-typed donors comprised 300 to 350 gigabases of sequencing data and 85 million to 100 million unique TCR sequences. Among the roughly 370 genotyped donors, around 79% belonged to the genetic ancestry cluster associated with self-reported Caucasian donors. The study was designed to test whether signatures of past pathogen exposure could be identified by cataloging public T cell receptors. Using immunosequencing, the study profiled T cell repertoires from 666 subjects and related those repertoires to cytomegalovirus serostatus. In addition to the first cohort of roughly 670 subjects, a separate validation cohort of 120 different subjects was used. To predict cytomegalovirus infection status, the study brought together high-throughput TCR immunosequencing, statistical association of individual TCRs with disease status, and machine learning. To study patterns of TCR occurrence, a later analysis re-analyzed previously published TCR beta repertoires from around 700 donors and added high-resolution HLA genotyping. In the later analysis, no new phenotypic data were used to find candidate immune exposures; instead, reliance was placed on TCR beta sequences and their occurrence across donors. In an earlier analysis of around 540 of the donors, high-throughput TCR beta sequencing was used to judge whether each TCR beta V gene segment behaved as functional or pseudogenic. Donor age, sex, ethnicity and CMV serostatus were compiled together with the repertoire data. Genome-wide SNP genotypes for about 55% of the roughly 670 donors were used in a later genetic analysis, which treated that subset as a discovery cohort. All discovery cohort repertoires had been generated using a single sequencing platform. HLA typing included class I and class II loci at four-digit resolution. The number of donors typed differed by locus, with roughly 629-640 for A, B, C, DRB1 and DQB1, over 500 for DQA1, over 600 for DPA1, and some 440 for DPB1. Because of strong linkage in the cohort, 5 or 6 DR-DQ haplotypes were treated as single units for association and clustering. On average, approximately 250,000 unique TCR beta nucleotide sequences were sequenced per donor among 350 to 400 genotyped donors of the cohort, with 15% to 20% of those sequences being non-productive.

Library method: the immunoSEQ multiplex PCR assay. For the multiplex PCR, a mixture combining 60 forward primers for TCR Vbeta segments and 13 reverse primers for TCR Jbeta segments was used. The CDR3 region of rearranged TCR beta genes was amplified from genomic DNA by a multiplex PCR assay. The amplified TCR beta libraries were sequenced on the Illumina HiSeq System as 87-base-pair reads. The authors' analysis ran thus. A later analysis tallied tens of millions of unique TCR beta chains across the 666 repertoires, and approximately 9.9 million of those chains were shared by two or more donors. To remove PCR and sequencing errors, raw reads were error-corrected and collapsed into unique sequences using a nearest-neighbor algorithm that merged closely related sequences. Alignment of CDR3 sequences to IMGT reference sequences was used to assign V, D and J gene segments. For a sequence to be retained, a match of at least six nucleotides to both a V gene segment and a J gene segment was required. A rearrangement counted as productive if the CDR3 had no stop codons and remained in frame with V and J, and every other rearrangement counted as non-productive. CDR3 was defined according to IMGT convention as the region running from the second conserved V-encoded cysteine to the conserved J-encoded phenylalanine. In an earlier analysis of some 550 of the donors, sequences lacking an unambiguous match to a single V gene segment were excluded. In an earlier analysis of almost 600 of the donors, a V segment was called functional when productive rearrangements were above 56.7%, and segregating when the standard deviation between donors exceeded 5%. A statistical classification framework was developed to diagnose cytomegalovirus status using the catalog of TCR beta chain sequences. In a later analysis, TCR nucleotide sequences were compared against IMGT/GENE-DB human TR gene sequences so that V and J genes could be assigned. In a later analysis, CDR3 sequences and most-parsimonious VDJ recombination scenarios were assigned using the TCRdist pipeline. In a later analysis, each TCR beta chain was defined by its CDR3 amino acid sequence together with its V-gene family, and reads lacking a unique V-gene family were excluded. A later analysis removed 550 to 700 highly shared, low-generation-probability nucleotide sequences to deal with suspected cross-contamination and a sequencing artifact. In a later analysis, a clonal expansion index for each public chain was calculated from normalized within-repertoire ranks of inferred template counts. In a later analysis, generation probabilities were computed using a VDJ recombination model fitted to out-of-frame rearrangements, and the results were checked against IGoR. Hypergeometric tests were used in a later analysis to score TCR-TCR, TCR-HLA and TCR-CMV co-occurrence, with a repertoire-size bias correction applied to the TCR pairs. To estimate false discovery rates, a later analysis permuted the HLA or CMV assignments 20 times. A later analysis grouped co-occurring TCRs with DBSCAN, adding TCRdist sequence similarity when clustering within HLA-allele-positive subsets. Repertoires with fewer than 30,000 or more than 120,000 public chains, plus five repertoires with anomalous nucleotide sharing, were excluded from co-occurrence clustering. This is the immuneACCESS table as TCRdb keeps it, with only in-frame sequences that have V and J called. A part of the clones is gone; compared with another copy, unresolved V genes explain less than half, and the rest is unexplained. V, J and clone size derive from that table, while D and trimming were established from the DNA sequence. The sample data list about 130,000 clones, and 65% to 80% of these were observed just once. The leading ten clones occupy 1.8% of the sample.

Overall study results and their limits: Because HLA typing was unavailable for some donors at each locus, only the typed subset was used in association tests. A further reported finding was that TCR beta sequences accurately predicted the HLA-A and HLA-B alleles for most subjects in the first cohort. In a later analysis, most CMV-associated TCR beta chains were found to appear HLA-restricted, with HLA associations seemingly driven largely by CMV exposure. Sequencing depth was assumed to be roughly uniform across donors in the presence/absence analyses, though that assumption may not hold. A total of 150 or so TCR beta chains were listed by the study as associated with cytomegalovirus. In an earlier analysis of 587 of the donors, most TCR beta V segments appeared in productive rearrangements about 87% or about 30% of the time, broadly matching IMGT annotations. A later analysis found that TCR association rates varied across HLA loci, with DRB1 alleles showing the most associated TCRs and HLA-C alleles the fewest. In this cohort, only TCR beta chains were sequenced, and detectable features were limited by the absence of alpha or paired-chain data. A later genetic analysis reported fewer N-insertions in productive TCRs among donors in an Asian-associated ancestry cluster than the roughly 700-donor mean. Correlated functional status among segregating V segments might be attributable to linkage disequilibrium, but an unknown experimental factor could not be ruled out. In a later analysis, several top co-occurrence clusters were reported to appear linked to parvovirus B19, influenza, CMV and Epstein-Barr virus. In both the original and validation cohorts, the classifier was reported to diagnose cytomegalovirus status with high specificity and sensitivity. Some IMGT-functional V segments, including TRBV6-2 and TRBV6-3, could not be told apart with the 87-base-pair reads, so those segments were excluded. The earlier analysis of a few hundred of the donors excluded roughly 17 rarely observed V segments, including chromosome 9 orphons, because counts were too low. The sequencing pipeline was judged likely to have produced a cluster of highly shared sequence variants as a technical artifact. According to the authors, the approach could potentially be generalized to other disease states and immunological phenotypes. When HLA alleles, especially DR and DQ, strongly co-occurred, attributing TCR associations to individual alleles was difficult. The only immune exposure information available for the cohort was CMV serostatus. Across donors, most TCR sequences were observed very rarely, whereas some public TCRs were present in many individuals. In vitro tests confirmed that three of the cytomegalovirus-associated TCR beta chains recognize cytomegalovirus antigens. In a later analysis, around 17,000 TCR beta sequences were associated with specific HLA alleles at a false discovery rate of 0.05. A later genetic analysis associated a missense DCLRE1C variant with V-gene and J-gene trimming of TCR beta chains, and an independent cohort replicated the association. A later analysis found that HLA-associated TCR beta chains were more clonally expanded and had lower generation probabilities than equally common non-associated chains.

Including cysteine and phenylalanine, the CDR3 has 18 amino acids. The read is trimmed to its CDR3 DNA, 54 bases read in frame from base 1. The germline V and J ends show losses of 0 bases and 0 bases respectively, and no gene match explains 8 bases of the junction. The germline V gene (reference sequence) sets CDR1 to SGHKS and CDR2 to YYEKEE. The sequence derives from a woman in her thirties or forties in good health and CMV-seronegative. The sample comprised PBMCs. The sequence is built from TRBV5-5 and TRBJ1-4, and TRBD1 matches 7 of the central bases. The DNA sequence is TGTGCCAGCAGCTTGGGATCGGACAGGATCACAACTAATGAAAAACTGTTTTTT. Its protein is CASSLGSDRITTNEKLFF.